This TCR beta chain originates from a study of blood T cell repertoires in COVID-19. Study-level information: In each case, the material was cDNA or gDNA derived from T cells, B-cell-depleted T cells, or PBMCs.

Cohort placement rested on clinical history that participants reported themselves. Original analysis: Reference gene primer amplification gave estimated nucleated cell counts. TCRdb's table, derived via immunoSEQ multiplex PCR, lists solely in-frame clones and lacks some. That table furnishes V, J and clone size, whereas the DNA furnished D and trimming. Of under 350,000 clones in the sample, approximately 83% were seen once. The CDR3 loop spans 16 amino acids. The germline gives CDR1 LGHNA, CDR2 YSLEER. V shed 4 bases and J shed 3 bases, with 15 bases lying between them. The receptor comes from a woman between 40 and 55 years old with acute COVID-19. This chain uses TRBV4-3 with TRBJ2-2; D is possibly TRBD1 (8 bases). Sequenced input: PBMCs or T cells enriched from blood (not recorded which). In DNA form, the CDR3 reads TGCGCCAGCAGCCGAACAGGGGGGGGTTACACCGGGGAGCTGTTTTTT. Translation: CASSRTGGGYTGELFF.